The T cell receptor (beta chain) under discussion was sequenced for a study of identical twins. Study-wide results and limits: Cross-sectional statistics underpinned the conclusions; the same donors were not followed. Insertions were reduced in abundant cord blood beta clonotypes but not in memory repertoires. Zero-insertion findings could be partly confounded by invariant cells (MAIT and iNKT cells).

Worth noting for this clonotype: The antigen remains unidentified. This may stem from a read error, because a much larger clone lies one nucleotide away.

TCRdb passed the 5' RACE reads through MiXCR, listing each CDR3 protein once. The sample includes about 240,000 distinct CDR3 sequences, roughly 10% of them seen just once. Specimen: memory T cells sorted from blood. This clonotype originated in a man aged 50-60 years in good health.

As DNA, the CDR3 is TGTGCCAGCAACTGGGCAGGGGGTCCCTACGAGCAGTACTTC. Its protein product is CASNWAGGPYEQYF. The chain has TRBV2 and TRBJ2-7, with 7 bases identical to TRBD1. Per germline, CDR1 SNHLY and CDR2 FYNNEI. V lost 7 bases and J lost 2; bases outside the gene matches: 8. The CDR3 is 14 amino acids.